This T cell receptor (beta chain) was captured by sequencing in a study of blood T cell repertoires in COVID-19. Clones were sequenced by immunoSEQ multiplex PCR, and TCRdb holds only the in-frame ones, with some missing. The repertoire holds roughly 280,000 clones, with about nine tenths as singletons. V was trimmed by 2 bases and J by 6 bases, leaving 14 bases between them. CDR3 length equals 15 residues. CDR1 and CDR2 from the germline V gene are SGHTA and FQGTGA. The chain uses TRBV7-3 and TRBJ2-1; tentative D call: TRBD1 (5 bases). Sequencing was done on a sample of PBMCs or T cells enriched from blood (not recorded which). The TCR was taken from a woman aged 55-75 years who had recovered from COVID-19. Written as DNA, the CDR3 is TGTGCCAGCAGCTTACAGGGTCGGCAGGGCAATGAGCAGTTCTTC. The encoded protein is CASSLQGRQGNEQFF.